The T cell receptor (beta chain) described here comes from a study of cytomegalovirus exposure and HLA in healthy donors. The wider study: A prior study identified roughly 110 million unique TCR beta sequences from 190 million or so T cells. The study's findings and limits: Some V segments, TRBV6-2 and TRBV6-3 among them, were indistinguishable and were therefore excluded. One later analysis reportedly identified an Asian-associated ancestry cluster that showed fewer N-insertions than the roughly 600-donor mean. Available immune exposure information was restricted to CMV serostatus only.

Note on this clone: Its antigen is not known.

With V trimmed by 2 bases and J by 4 bases, 2 bases remained unmatched. The V gene's germline CDR1 is SGHTA and CDR2 FQGTGA. The CDR3 is 13 residues long. The PCR ran on 60 Vbeta and 13 Jbeta primers. Sequencing was performed with immunoSEQ multiplex PCR; in TCRdb, only in-frame clones are kept and a portion is missing. The sample has 54,000 or so clones; around two thirds are singletons. The chain joins TRBV7-3 to TRBJ2-7, with 7 bases that match TRBD1. Sequenced input: PBMCs. The TCR comes from a woman aged 55 to 70 in good health and CMV-seropositive. The CDR3 DNA reads TGTGCCAGCAGCTTACAGGACAGGTACGAGCAGTACTTC. It is translated as CASSLQDRYEQYF.